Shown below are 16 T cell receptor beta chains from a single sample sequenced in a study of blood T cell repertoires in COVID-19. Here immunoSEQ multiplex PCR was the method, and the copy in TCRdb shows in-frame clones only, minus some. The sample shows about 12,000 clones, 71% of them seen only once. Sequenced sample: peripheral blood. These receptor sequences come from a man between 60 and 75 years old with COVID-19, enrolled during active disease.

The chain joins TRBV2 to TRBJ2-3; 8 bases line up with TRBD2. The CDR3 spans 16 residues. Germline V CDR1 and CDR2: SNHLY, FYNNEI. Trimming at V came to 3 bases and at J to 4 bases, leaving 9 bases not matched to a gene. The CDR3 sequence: CASSDLERTSPDTQYF. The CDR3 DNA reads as TGTGCCAGCAGTGATCTCGAGCGGACTAGCCCAGATACGCAGTATTTT. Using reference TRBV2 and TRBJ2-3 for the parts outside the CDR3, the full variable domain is EPEVTQTPSHQVTQMGQEVILRCVPISNHLYFYWYRQILGQKVEFLVSFYNNEISEKSEIFDDQFSVERPDGSNFTLKIRSTKLEDSAMYFCASSDLERTSPDTQYFGPGTRLTVL.

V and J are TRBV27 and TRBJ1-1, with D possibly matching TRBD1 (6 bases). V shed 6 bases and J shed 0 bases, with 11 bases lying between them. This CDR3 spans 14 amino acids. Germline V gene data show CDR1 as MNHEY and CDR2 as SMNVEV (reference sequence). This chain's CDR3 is CASRHRGMNTEAFF. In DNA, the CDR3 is TGTGCCAGCAGGCATAGGGGGATGAACACTGAAGCTTTCTTT.

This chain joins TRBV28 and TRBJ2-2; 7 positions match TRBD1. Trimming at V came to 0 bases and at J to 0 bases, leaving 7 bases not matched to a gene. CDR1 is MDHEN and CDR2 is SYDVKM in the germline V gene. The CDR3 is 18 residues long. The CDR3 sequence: CASSLWWGQSSNTGELFF. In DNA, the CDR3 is TGTGCCAGCAGTTTATGGTGGGGACAGAGCTCGAACACCGGGGAGCTGTTTTTT.

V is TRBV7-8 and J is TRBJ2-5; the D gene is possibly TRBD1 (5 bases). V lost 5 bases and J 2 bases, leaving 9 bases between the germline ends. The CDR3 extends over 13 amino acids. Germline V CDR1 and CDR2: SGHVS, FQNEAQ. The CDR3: CASSTDRQETQYF. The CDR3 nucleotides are TGTGCCAGCAGCACCGACAGACAAGAGACCCAGTACTTC.

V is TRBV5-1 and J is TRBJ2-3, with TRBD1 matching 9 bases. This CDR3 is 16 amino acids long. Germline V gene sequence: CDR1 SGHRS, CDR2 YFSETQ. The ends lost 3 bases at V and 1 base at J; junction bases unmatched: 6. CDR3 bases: TGCGCCAGCAGCTCTACAGGGGGCGCTGGCACAGATACGCAGTATTTT. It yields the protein CASSSTGGAGTDTQYF.

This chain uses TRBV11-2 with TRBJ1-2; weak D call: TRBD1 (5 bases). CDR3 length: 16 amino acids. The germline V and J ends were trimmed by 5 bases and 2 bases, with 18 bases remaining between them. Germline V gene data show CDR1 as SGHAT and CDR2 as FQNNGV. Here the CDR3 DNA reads TGTGCCAGCAGCGGGGGGAAGGAGGCGCACAACTATGGCTACACCTTC. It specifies CASSGGKEAHNYGYTF. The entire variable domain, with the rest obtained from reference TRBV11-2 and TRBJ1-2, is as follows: EAGVAQSPRYKIIEKRQSVAFWCNPISGHATLYWYQQILGQGPKLLIQFQNNGVVDDSQLPKDRFSAERLKGVDSTLKIQPAKLEDSAVYLCASSGGKEAHNYGYTFGSGTRLTVV.

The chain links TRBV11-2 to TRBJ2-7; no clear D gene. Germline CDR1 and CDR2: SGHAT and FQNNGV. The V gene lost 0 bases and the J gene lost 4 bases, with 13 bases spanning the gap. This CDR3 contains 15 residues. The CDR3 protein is CASSLDLGQTYEQYV. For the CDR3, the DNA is TGTGCCAGCAGCTTAGATCTGGGCCAAACTTACGAGCAGTACGTC.

CDR3 bases: TGCGCCAGCAGCCGCCAAGATAACTGGGACTTGACCGTATCGGGGGCCAACGTCCTGACTTTC. It codes for CASSRQDNWDLTVSGANVLTF. The chain uses TRBV4-1 and TRBJ2-6, with D maybe TRBD2 (6 bases). Germline V gene lookup returns CDR1 MGHRA and CDR2 YSYEKL. The CDR3 is 21 amino acids. The ends were cut back, 4 bases at V and 4 bases at J, with 29 bases in the middle.

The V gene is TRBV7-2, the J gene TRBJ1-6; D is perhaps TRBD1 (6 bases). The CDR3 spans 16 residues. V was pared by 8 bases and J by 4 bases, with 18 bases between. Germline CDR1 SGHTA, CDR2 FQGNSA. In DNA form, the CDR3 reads TGTGCCAGCGAGAGTCGGGACACTGTTTATAATTCACCCCTCCACTTT. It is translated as CASESRDTVYNSPLHF.

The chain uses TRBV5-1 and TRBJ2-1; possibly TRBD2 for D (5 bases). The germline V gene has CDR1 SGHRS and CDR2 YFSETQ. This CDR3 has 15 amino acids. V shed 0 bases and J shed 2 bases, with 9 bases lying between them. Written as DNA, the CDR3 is TGCGCCAGCAGCTTGGGAGGGCAGACCTACAATGAGCAGTTCTTC. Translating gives CASSLGGQTYNEQFF.

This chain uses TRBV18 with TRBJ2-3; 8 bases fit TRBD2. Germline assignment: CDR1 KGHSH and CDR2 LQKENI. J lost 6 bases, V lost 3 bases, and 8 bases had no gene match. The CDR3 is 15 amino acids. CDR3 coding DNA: TGTGCCAGCTCACCGACGGGGGGGCCGACGGATACGCAGTATTTT. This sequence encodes CASSPTGGPTDTQYF.

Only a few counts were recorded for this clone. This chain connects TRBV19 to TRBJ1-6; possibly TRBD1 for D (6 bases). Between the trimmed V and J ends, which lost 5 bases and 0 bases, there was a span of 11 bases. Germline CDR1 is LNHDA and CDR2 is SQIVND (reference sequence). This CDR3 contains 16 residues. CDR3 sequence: CASSWATGSYNSPLHF. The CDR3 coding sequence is TGTGCCAGTAGTTGGGCGACAGGCTCCTATAATTCACCCCTCCACTTT.

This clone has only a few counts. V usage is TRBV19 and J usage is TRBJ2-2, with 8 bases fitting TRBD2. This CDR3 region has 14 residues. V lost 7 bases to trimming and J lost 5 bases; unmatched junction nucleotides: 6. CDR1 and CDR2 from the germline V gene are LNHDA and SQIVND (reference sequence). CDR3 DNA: TGTGCCAGTATAAGCGGGAGTAGGACCGGGGAGCTGTTTTTT. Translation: CASISGSRTGELFF.

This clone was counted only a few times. CDR3 nucleotide sequence: TGCGCCAGCAGCCACGGCGGAATAAATCAGCCCCAGCATTTT. Translation: CASSHGGINQPQHF. The chain employs TRBV4-1 and TRBJ1-5; no definite D call. Trimming pared 3 bases from V and 4 bases from J, leaving 10 bases between. CDR1 and CDR2 (germline): MGHRA, YSYEKL. This CDR3 has 14 residues.

This CDR3 is CASGLLEGALSGELFF. CDR3 sequence (DNA): TGTGCTAGTGGTTTGTTGGAGGGGGCCCTGAGCGGGGAGCTGTTTTTT. This rearrangement joins TRBV12-5 to TRBJ2-2, with D possibly TRBD1 on 7 matching bases. The V end lost 2 bases, the J end lost 7 bases, and 17 bases lay between the germline ends. The CDR3 has 16 residues. Germline loops: CDR1 LGHNT, CDR2 FRNRAP.

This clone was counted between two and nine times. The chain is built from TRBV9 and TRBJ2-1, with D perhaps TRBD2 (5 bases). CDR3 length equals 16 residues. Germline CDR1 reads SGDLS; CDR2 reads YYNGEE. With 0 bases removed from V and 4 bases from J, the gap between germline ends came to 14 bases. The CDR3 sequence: CASSVVVRGLYNEQFF. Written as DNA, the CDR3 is TGTGCCAGCAGCGTAGTAGTCCGGGGATTATACAATGAGCAGTTCTTC.